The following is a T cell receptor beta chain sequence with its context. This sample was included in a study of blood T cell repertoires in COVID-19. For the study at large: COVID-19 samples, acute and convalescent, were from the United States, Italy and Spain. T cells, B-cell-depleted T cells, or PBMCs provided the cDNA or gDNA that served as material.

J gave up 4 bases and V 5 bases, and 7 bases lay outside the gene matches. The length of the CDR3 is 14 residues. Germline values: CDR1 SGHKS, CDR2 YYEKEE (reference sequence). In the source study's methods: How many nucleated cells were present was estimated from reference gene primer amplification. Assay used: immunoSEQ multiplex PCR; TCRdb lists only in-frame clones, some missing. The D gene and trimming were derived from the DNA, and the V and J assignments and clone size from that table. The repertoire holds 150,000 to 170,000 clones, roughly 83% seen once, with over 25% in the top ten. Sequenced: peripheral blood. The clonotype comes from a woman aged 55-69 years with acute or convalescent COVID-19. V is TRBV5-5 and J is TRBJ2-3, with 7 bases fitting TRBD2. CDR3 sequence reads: CASSPWGGADTQYF. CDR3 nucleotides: TGTGCCAGCAGTCCCTGGGGGGGAGCAGATACGCAGTATTTT.